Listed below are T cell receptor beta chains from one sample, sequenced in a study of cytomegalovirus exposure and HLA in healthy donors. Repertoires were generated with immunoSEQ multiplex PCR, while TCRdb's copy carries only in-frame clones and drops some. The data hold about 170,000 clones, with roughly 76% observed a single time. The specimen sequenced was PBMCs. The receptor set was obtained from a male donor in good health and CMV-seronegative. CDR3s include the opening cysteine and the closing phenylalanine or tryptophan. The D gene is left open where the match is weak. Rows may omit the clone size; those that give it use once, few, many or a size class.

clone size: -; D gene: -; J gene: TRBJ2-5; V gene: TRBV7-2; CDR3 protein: CASSNYQETQYF; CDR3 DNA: TGTGCCAGCTCTAACTACCAAGAGACCCAGTACTTC
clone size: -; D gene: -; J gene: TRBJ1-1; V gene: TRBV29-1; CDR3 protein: CSVESFFF; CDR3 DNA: TGCAGCGTTGAATCCTTTTTCTTT
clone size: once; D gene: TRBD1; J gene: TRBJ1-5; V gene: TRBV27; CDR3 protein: CASRTGNQPQHF; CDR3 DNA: TGTGCCAGCAGGACAGGGAATCAGCCCCAGCATTTT
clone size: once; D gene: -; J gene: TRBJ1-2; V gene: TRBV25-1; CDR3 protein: CASSPSRQYYGYTF; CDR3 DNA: TGTGCCAGCAGCCCCTCGCGACAGTACTATGGCTACACCTTC
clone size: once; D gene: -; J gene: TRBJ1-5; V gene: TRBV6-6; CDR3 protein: CASSYTSGVEQPQHF; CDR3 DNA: TGTGCCAGCAGTTACACGTCAGGGGTGGAGCAGCCCCAGCATTTT
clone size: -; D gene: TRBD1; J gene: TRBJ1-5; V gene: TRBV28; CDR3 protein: CASRDRVEGQPQHF; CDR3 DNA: TGTGCCAGCAGGGACAGGGTAGAGGGTCAGCCCCAGCATTTT
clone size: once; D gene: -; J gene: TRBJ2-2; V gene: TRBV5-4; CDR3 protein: CASSSPLSGSGELFF; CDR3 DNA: TGTGCCAGCAGCTCCCCCCTGAGCGGGTCCGGGGAGCTGTTTTTT
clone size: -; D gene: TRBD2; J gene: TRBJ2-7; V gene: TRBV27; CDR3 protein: CASSFVGRGSYEQYF; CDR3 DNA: TGTGCCAGCAGTTTTGTGGGGAGGGGCTCCTACGAGCAGTACTTC
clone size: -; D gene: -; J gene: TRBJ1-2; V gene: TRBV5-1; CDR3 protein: CASSLVPGQEAGYTF; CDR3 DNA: TGCGCCAGCAGCTTGGTACCGGGCCAGGAGGCTGGCTACACCTTC
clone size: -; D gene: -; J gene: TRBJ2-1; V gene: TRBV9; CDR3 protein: CASSVEWAGDEQFF; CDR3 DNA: TGTGCCAGCAGCGTAGAGTGGGCAGGGGATGAGCAGTTCTTC
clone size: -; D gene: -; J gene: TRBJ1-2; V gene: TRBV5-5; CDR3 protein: CASSSDMRNYGYTF; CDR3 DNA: TGTGCCAGCAGCTCGGACATGAGGAACTATGGCTACACCTTC
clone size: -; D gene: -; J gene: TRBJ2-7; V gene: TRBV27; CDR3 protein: CASTRAGGTYEQYF; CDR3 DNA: TGTGCCAGCACAAGGGCAGGGGGGACTTACGAGCAGTACTTC